This TCR beta chain originates from a study of T-cell reconstitution after alpha-beta-depleted transplantation in children. As to this clonotype: The antigen is not known.

Researchers prepared the TCRbeta library using unique molecular identifiers, the study reports. Each CDR3 protein is one row after TCRdb ran MiXCR on the PCR reads. Of about 870,000 distinct CDR3 sequences listed, about 15% are singletons. CDR1 is KGHDR, CDR2 SFDVKD, per germline. Between the trimmed V and J ends, which lost 0 bases and 5 bases, there was a span of 12 bases. This CDR3 region has 15 residues. Study-wide results and limits: Surviving recipient T cells and thymic progenitors underlay high day-60 TCRbeta diversity in some patients. T-cell numbers and diversity one year post-transplant derived largely from freshly generated T cells. Several hundred expanded graft clones reportedly gave rise to the alpha-beta T cells present about two months after transplant.

This TCR derives from a male patient aged 5 to 17 who had a stem cell transplant for acute lymphoblastic leukemia, so the T cells may come from the graft donor. Specimen: PBMCs, mostly from graft donor cells, collected 360 days after TCRalphabeta/CD19-depleted stem cell transplant. The chain links TRBV24-1 to TRBJ2-5, with D tentatively TRBD1 (5 bases). The CDR3 coding sequence is TGTGCCACCAGTGATTTGAGCAGGGATGGGGAGACCCAGTACTTC. Amino acid sequence: CATSDLSRDGETQYF.